Below, 22 T cell receptor beta chains from the same sample are listed, as sequenced in a study of blood T cell repertoires in COVID-19. The repertoire was sequenced with immunoSEQ multiplex PCR; TCRdb's copy has only in-frame clones and lacks some. The table has hundreds of thousands of clones, about nine tenths seen once. What was sequenced was peripheral blood. All receptors come from a woman in her twenties or thirties with active or convalescent COVID-19.

V usage is TRBV5-1 and J usage is TRBJ2-3; 7 nucleotides line up with TRBD2. With 0 bases clipped from V and 2 bases from J, the junction kept 3 bases outside the gene matches. From germline, CDR1 is SGHRS and CDR2 YFSETQ. There are 15 residues in the CDR3. The CDR3, as DNA: TGCGCCAGCAGCTTGGAGGGAGGGTCCACAGATACGCAGTATTTT. Its protein is CASSLEGGSTDTQYF.

The rearrangement uses TRBV10-1 and TRBJ2-4, with TRBD1 identical over 9 bases. The CDR3 consists of 17 residues. V was clipped by 3 bases and J by 7 bases; unmatched bases: 13. The germline CDR1 and CDR2 sequences are WNHNN and SYGVQD (reference sequence). CDR3 sequence: CASSDRWDREDRNIQYF. The CDR3 nucleotides are TGCGCCAGCAGTGACCGTTGGGACAGGGAGGATCGTAACATTCAGTACTTC.

This clone occurred a few times. The chain has TRBV18 and TRBJ1-1; the D gene is possibly TRBD1 (5 bases). This CDR3 region has 13 residues. Germline CDR1 KGHSH, CDR2 LQKENI. V dropped 3 bases and J dropped 1 base, with 6 bases sitting between them. This CDR3 is CASSPDKNTEAFF. CDR3 in DNA: TGTGCCAGCTCACCGGACAAGAACACTGAAGCTTTCTTT.

This sequence joins TRBV13 and TRBJ2-7, with 9 bases that match TRBD1. This CDR3 spans 15 amino acids. CDR1 and CDR2 (germline): PRHDT, FYEKMQ (reference sequence). Trimming cost V 0 bases and J 3 bases; bases outside gene matches: 3. In nucleotides, the CDR3 is TGTGCCAGCAGCTTAGGCGTGACAGGGGGCTACGAGCAGTACTTC. This encodes CASSLGVTGGYEQYF.

The rearrangement joins TRBV21-1 to TRBJ1-3; the table calls TRBD1, which could not be checked here. TRBV21-1 is labeled a pseudogene. The CDR3 contains 15 residues. CDR3 sequence reads: CASSITDRRGNTIYF. The CDR3 region has the DNA TGTGCCAGCAGCATTACGGACAGGCGTGGAAACACCATATATTTT.

This clone was seen at least ten times. This chain uses TRBV2 with TRBJ2-7, with D uncertain. The CDR3 totals 15 residues. The V gene's germline CDR1 is SNHLY and CDR2 FYNNEI. V dropped 2 bases and J dropped 0 bases, with 11 bases sitting between them. The CDR3: CASSESRLSSYEQYF. DNA of the CDR3: TGTGCCAGCAGTGAATCCCGGTTGAGCTCCTACGAGCAGTACTTC.

V gene TRBV11-2 combines with J gene TRBJ1-2; TRBD1 is a possible D gene (5 bases). The germline V gene has CDR1 SGHAT and CDR2 FQNNGV. V lost 0 bases, J lost 4 bases, and 9 bases lay in between. The CDR3 is 14 residues long. The CDR3 spells CASSLDRGSYGYTF. The CDR3 DNA sequence: TGTGCCAGCAGCTTAGATAGGGGCAGCTATGGCTACACCTTC.

This chain uses TRBV4-2 with TRBJ1-2; 7 bases line up with TRBD1. V gave up 3 bases and J gave up 7 bases; unmatched junction bases: 11. The germline V gene has CDR1 LGHNA and CDR2 YNFKEQ. This CDR3 has 15 amino acids. This chain's CDR3 is CASSQTMTGLSGYTF. In nucleotides, the CDR3 is TGTGCCAGCAGCCAGACTATGACAGGGTTATCTGGCTACACCTTC.

The chain is built from TRBV10-3 and TRBJ1-5, with 8 bases fitting TRBD1. The CDR3 totals 16 residues. V lost 0 bases and J lost 2; bases outside the gene matches: 3. Germline V gene sequence: CDR1 ENHRY, CDR2 SYGVKD. CDR3 nucleotide sequence: TGTGCCATCAGTGAGTCGAAACAGGGGGGCAATCAGCCCCAGCATTTT. It specifies CAISESKQGGNQPQHF.

This chain uses TRBV6-5 with TRBJ1-4; the match to TRBD1 covers 11 bases. CDR3 length equals 15 residues. The trim removed 6 bases at V and 4 bases at J, leaving 4 bases unmatched. Germline V gene data show CDR1 as MNHEY and CDR2 as SVGAGI. This CDR3 is CASRAGTGGNEKLFF. Written as DNA, the CDR3 is TGTGCCAGCAGGGCCGGGACAGGGGGTAATGAAAAACTGTTTTTT.

The CDR3 loop reads CSVASSGTDKFNYGYTF. The CDR3 DNA reads TGCAGCGTTGCTTCCTCCGGGACAGACAAATTTAACTATGGCTACACCTTC. The chain carries TRBV29-1 and TRBJ1-2; 7 bases align to TRBD1. There are 17 residues in the CDR3. J gave up 1 base and V 4 bases, and 15 bases lay outside the gene matches. Germline V gene data show CDR1 as SQVTM and CDR2 as ANQGSEA.

This clone has only one observation. The chain employs TRBV6-1 and TRBJ1-1; possibly TRBD1 for D (5 bases). This CDR3 has 14 amino acids. Per germline, CDR1 MNHNS and CDR2 SASEGT. Trimming pared 3 bases from V and 6 bases from J, leaving 14 bases between. In nucleotides, the CDR3 is TGTGCCAGCAGTGAGTCGGGGGTTTACGCTGAAGCTTTCTTT. It is translated as CASSESGVYAEAFF.

Details on this clone: Within the sample, other DNA sequences also encode this same CDR3. This chain connects TRBV18 to TRBJ1-6, with 7 bases matching TRBD1. Germline trimming cut 6 bases from V and 6 bases from J; bases unmatched to any gene: 5. The CDR3 is 14 residues long. Germline V gene data show CDR1 as KGHSH and CDR2 as LQKENI. The CDR3 region is CASSRQGGNSPLHF. The CDR3 nucleotides read TGTGCCAGCTCCCGCCAGGGGGGTAATTCACCCCTCCACTTT.

This chain uses TRBV27 with TRBJ1-6; 7 nucleotides line up with TRBD1. Germline CDR1 reads MNHEY; CDR2 reads SMNVEV (reference sequence). The CDR3 totals 14 residues. V trimming: 5 bases; J trimming: 9 bases; junction bases outside the gene matches: 7. CDR3 coding DNA: TGTGCCAGCAGTCCACAGGGGTTCTTTTCACCCCTCCACTTT. The encoded protein is CASSPQGFFSPLHF.

The J gene is TRBJ1-1, the V gene TRBV14; D possibly corresponds to TRBD1 (6 bases). V gave up 4 bases and J gave up 4 bases, with 19 bases separating them. The germline CDR1 and CDR2 sequences are SGHDN and FVKESK. This CDR3 is 16 amino acids long. CDR3 bases: TGTGCCAGCAGCCGGGGGCGCAGTTTTGGAGGCACTGAAGCTTTCTTT. Translating gives CASSRGRSFGGTEAFF.

The chain is built from TRBV2 and TRBJ1-2, with a tentative D call TRBD1 (5 bases). Trimming left V 4 bases short and J 4 bases short, with 13 bases between. The CDR3 runs 14 residues. Looked up from germline, CDR1 is SNHLY and CDR2 is FYNNEI. CDR3: CASSGGVCVYGYTF. CDR3 sequence (DNA): TGTGCCAGCAGTGGGGGGGTATGCGTCTATGGCTACACCTTC.

This clone was counted only a few times. The chain joins TRBV5-5 to TRBJ1-2, with D perhaps matching TRBD1 (6 bases). This CDR3 has 15 residues. Trimming pared 1 base from V and 1 base from J, leaving 11 bases between. Germline assignment: CDR1 SGHKS and CDR2 YYEKEE (reference sequence). The CDR3 DNA sequence: TGTGCCAGCAGCTTGTCAGGGGTTGGTAACTATGGCTACACCTTC. This sequence encodes CASSLSGVGNYGYTF.

The chain combines TRBV4-1 with TRBJ2-3; 10 bases agree with TRBD2. The CDR3 sequence is 14 residues long. Germline assignment: CDR1 MGHRA and CDR2 YSYEKL. V lost 9 bases to trimming and J lost 0 bases; unmatched junction nucleotides: 3. The CDR3 here is CASRTSGSTDTQYF. CDR3 nucleotide sequence: TGCGCCAGTAGGACTAGCGGAAGCACAGATACGCAGTATTTT.

V is TRBV19 and J is TRBJ2-2, with unresolved D. Germline V gene lookup returns CDR1 LNHDA and CDR2 SQIVND (reference sequence). The CDR3 is made up of 16 amino acids. The ends were cut back, 3 bases at V and 6 bases at J, with 17 bases in the middle. In DNA form, the CDR3 reads TGTGCCAGTAGTATGCGGCGTCCCGAAACGCCCGGGGAGCTGTTTTTT. Translated: CASSMRRPETPGELFF.

The chain combines TRBV30 with TRBJ2-5; TRBD2 aligns across 10 bases. The CDR3 runs 14 residues. Per the germline V gene, CDR1 is GTSNPN and CDR2 is SVGIG (reference sequence). The V gene end was trimmed by 4 bases and the J gene end by 4 bases; junction bases not matched to a gene: 6. The CDR3 sequence is CAWNSIAGGETQYF. As DNA, the CDR3 is TGTGCCTGGAACTCGATAGCGGGAGGAGAGACCCAGTACTTC.

The chain recombines TRBV4-1 with TRBJ1-2; 7 positions agree with TRBD1. Germline V gene sequence: CDR1 MGHRA, CDR2 YSYEKL. The CDR3 extends over 16 amino acids. V shed 0 bases, J shed 6 bases, and the junction held 10 bases outside the gene matches. Written as DNA, the CDR3 is TGCGCCAGCAGCCAAGATGGGGGCAGGGGGTTCCATGGCTACACCTTC. Its protein is CASSQDGGRGFHGYTF.

The rearrangement uses TRBV7-9 and TRBJ1-6; 7 nucleotides match TRBD1. CDR3 size: 18 residues. Germline V lookup: CDR1 SEHNR, CDR2 FQNEAQ (reference sequence). The trim removed 2 bases at V and 7 bases at J, leaving 14 bases unmatched. CDR3 in DNA: TGTGCCAGCAGCTTAAAGGTACCAAAGACAGGGAGAAATTCACCCCTCCACTTT. Protein sequence: CASSLKVPKTGRNSPLHF.